Here is one TCR beta chain with its context. Its cognate antigen is unknown. The source of the sample is a study of cytomegalovirus exposure and HLA in healthy donors. Points from the study as a whole: Later on, an analysis found that several of the most significant clusters appeared to be linked to common viral pathogens, which included parvovirus B19.

Trimming left V 1 base short and J 4 bases short, with 10 bases between. The V gene's germline CDR1 is SGHNT and CDR2 YENEEA. The CDR3 spans 14 residues. PCR amplification relied on 60 Vbeta primers (plus 13 Jbeta primers). This table comes from immunoSEQ multiplex PCR, and its TCRdb copy is limited to in-frame clones, with some not included. The sample carries approximately 180,000 clones, about 12% recorded once. The chain carries TRBV11-3 and TRBJ1-1; D remains unclear. Input material: PBMCs. This sequence was found in a man aged 45-65 years in good health and CMV-seropositive. The CDR3, as DNA: TGTGCCAGCAGCTTAGGAGGGTCCGTCACTGAAGCTTTCTTT. Encoded protein: CASSLGGSVTEAFF.